The 20 T cell receptor beta chains given below trace back to one sample, sequenced in a study of T cell changes during pregnancy in multiple sclerosis. TCRdb's table, derived via immunoSEQ multiplex PCR, lists solely in-frame clones and lacks some. The repertoire holds around 110,000 clones, with 92% as singletons. Sequenced here: peripheral blood, sampled after pregnancy. Every receptor here comes from a female donor with multiple sclerosis, enrolled in a pregnancy study.

V is TRBV5-1 and J is TRBJ2-3; D gene uncertain. The length of the CDR3 is 15 residues. V shed 2 bases and J shed 4 bases, with 14 bases lying between them. CDR1 and CDR2 from the germline V gene are SGHRS and YFSETQ. The CDR3: CASSLFPFQADTQYF. The CDR3 nucleotides read TGCGCCAGCAGCTTATTTCCATTTCAGGCAGATACGCAGTATTTT. Combining the CDR3 with reference TRBV5-1 and TRBJ2-3 gives the whole variable domain KAGVTQTPRYLIKTRGQQVTLSCSPISGHRSVSWYQQTPGQGLQFLFEYFSETQRNKGNFPGRFSGRQFSNSRSEMNVSTLELGDSALYLCASSLFPFQADTQYFGPGTRLTVL.

V usage is TRBV9 and J usage is TRBJ2-5; the match to TRBD2 covers 7 bases. The V segment lost 0 bases and the J segment 1 base; nucleotides outside the gene matches: 9. Germline CDR1 is SGDLS and CDR2 is YYNGEE. The CDR3 loop spans 17 amino acids. The CDR3 DNA is TGTGCCAGCAGCGTAGTATCGGCTAGCGGAGTCCAAGAGACCCAGTACTTC. This encodes CASSVVSASGVQETQYF. The entire variable domain, with the rest obtained from reference TRBV9 and TRBJ2-5, is as follows: DSGVTQTPKHLITATGQRVTLRCSPRSGDLSVYWYQQSLDQGLQFLIQYYNGEERAKGNILERFSAQQFPDLHSELNLSSLELGDSALYFCASSVVSASGVQETQYFGPGTRLLVL.

The chain links TRBV11-3 to TRBJ2-1, with D unresolved. Trimming cost V 1 base and J 0 bases, with 7 bases left between them. Germline V lookup: CDR1 SGHNT, CDR2 YENEEA. This CDR3 has 15 residues. The CDR3 loop reads CASSLGGSSYNEQFF. CDR3 sequence (DNA): TGTGCCAGCAGCTTAGGAGGCAGCTCCTACAATGAGCAGTTCTTC.

This clone was counted a few times. The rearrangement links TRBV2 to TRBJ2-7; D gene unclear. The germline gives CDR1 SNHLY, CDR2 FYNNEI. V was cut by 4 bases and J by 1 base, with 8 bases left in between. This CDR3 spans 13 amino acids. The DNA for the CDR3 is TGTGCCAGCAGTGCGATAGCTTCCTACGAGCAGTACTTC. Encoded protein: CASSAIASYEQYF. Full variable domain (remainder filled in from reference TRBV2 and TRBJ2-7): EPEVTQTPSHQVTQMGQEVILRCVPISNHLYFYWYRQILGQKVEFLVSFYNNEISEKSEIFDDQFSVERPDGSNFTLKIRSTKLEDSAMYFCASSAIASYEQYFGPGTRLTVT.

This clone has a single count. J is TRBJ2-1 and V is TRBV4-1; D is ambiguous. Germline values: CDR1 MGHRA, CDR2 YSYEKL. The CDR3 sequence is 14 residues long. Trimming removed 9 bases from V and 5 bases from J, with 17 bases in between. The CDR3: CASTPLSSHNEQFF. The CDR3, as DNA: TGCGCCAGTACGCCCCTAAGTTCGCACAATGAGCAGTTCTTC.

V and J are TRBV6-1 and TRBJ1-6; D gene unclear. V was cut by 4 bases and J by 8 bases, with 18 bases left in between. CDR3 length: 16 residues. From germline, CDR1 is MNHNS and CDR2 SASEGT. This CDR3 is CASSVGRLEGDSPLHF. The CDR3 region has the DNA TGTGCCAGCAGTGTTGGTCGATTGGAGGGTGATTCACCCCTCCACTTT.

The rearrangement uses TRBV27 and TRBJ2-3; 13 bases map to TRBD2. The V gene end was trimmed by 7 bases and the J gene end by 3 bases; junction bases not matched to a gene: 4. Germline V gives CDR1 MNHEY, CDR2 SMNVEV (reference sequence). This CDR3 is built from 15 residues. The CDR3 DNA reads TGTGCCAGCAAAACGACTAGCGGGAGGACAGATACGCAGTATTTT. It specifies CASKTTSGRTDTQYF.

The rearrangement links TRBV7-6 to TRBJ1-5; D is perhaps TRBD1 (6 bases). This CDR3 spans 16 amino acids. Germline-derived CDR1 and CDR2 are SGHVS and FNYEAQ. Trimming cost V 1 base and J 4 bases, with 14 bases left between them. The CDR3 loop reads CASSLDTRGINQPQHF. The CDR3 DNA follows: TGTGCCAGCAGCTTAGATACAAGGGGGATTAATCAGCCCCAGCATTTT.

The V call is TRBV28, the J call TRBJ2-2; 7 nucleotides match TRBD1. The V gene end was trimmed by 3 bases and the J gene end by 4 bases; junction bases not matched to a gene: 8. The CDR3 consists of 16 residues. Germline CDR1 reads MDHEN; CDR2 reads SYDVKM. DNA for the CDR3: TGTGCCAGCAGTTTTTTTCGTGCAGGGGGCACCGGGGAGCTGTTTTTT. Its translation is CASSFFRAGGTGELFF.

This chain links TRBV27 with TRBJ2-1; 10 bases map to TRBD2. This CDR3 has 16 residues. CDR1 is MNHEY, CDR2 SMNVEV, per germline (reference sequence). V lost 4 bases to trimming and J lost 8 bases; unmatched junction nucleotides: 11. The CDR3 nucleotides read TGTGCCAGCAGTTCCCAGGCTAGCGGGAGTAGTGATGAGCAGTTCTTC. Its translation is CASSSQASGSSDEQFF.

V and J are TRBV2 and TRBJ2-5; 13 bases agree with TRBD2. The germline CDR1 and CDR2 sequences are SNHLY and FYNNEI. This CDR3 has 16 residues. V shed 10 bases, J shed 1 base, and the junction held 9 bases outside the gene matches. The CDR3 nucleotides read TGTGCCACCAAATGGACTAGCGGGGGCCTCCAAGAGACCCAGTACTTC. Protein sequence: CATKWTSGGLQETQYF. Using reference TRBV2 and TRBJ2-5 for the parts outside the CDR3, the full variable domain is EPEVTQTPSHQVTQMGQEVILRCVPISNHLYFYWYRQILGQKVEFLVSFYNNEISEKSEIFDDQFSVERPDGSNFTLKIRSTKLEDSAMYFCATKWTSGGLQETQYFGPGTRLLVL.

V is TRBV20-1 and J is TRBJ2-1; D is unclear. Germline-derived CDR1 and CDR2 are DFQATT and SNEGSKA (reference sequence). The CDR3 runs 11 residues. Trimming left V 3 bases short and J 14 bases short, with 14 bases between. The CDR3 here is CSARTSASKFF. CDR3 nucleotides: TGCAGTGCTAGGACGAGCGCGAGTAAGTTCTTC.

V gene TRBV28 combines with J gene TRBJ1-2; 7 bases fit TRBD1. The ends lost 7 bases at V and 6 bases at J; junction bases unmatched: 8. CDR1 is MDHEN, CDR2 SYDVKM, per germline. The CDR3 contains 13 residues. The CDR3 spells CASTLEGANGYTF. The CDR3 coding sequence is TGTGCCAGCACCCTCGAGGGGGCCAATGGCTACACCTTC.

The chain couples TRBV7-7 to TRBJ2-5; 13 bases are a match to TRBD2. The CDR3 is 15 residues long. Germline CDR1 and CDR2: SSHAT and FNYEAQ (reference sequence). The J segment lost 4 bases and the V segment lost 5 bases, leaving 4 bases of the junction unmatched. The CDR3 protein is CASSPGLAGLETQYF. CDR3 nucleotides: TGTGCCAGCAGCCCGGGACTAGCGGGGCTAGAGACCCAGTACTTC.

This rearrangement joins TRBV7-8 to TRBJ2-7; D is ambiguous. Between the trimmed V and J ends, which lost 5 bases and 5 bases, there was a span of 10 bases. The CDR3 totals 12 residues. Germline V gene lookup returns CDR1 SGHVS and CDR2 FQNEAQ. Here the CDR3 reads CASSPGSHEQYF. DNA of the CDR3: TGTGCCAGCAGCCCGGGTAGCCACGAGCAGTACTTC.

The chain has TRBV5-6 and TRBJ2-7; the D is unclear. CDR1 and CDR2 from the germline V gene are SGHDT and YYEEEE. Trimming cost V 2 bases and J 3 bases, with 6 bases left between them. CDR3 length: 12 amino acids. The CDR3 nucleotides read TGTGCCAGCAGCTTAAACAACTACGAGCAGTACTTC. Its protein is CASSLNNYEQYF.

V usage is TRBV6-5 and J usage is TRBJ2-1; 10 bases agree with TRBD2. The CDR3 is made up of 13 amino acids. Germline assignment: CDR1 MNHEY and CDR2 SVGAGI. With V trimmed by 0 bases and J by 15 bases, 5 bases remained unmatched. CDR3 residues: CASSYSLAGVAFF. The CDR3 DNA sequence: TGTGCCAGCAGTTACTCCCTAGCGGGAGTCGCGTTCTTC.

There are a few counts of this clone. V and J are TRBV7-3 and TRBJ2-7; 8 bases are a match to TRBD2. The CDR3 loop spans 14 amino acids. Trimming at V came to 5 bases and at J to 3 bases, leaving 6 bases not matched to a gene. Per the germline V gene, CDR1 is SGHTA and CDR2 is FQGTGA. CDR3 coding DNA: TGTGCCAGCAGCCCCTCGGGAGGGGGCTACGAGCAGTACTTC. Protein product: CASSPSGGGYEQYF.

V is TRBV11-1 and J is TRBJ2-1; no firm D call. Trimming pared 0 bases from V and 10 bases from J, leaving 10 bases between. CDR1 and CDR2 from the germline V gene are SGHAT and FQDESV (reference sequence). CDR3 length: 13 amino acids. The chain's CDR3 is CASSLARPLEQFF. DNA of the CDR3: TGTGCCAGCAGCTTAGCGCGCCCCCTAGAGCAGTTCTTC.

The CDR3 is CSVEDGWGRGYEQYF. In DNA, the CDR3 is TGCAGCGTTGAAGATGGGTGGGGGCGCGGGTACGAGCAGTACTTC. The V and J genes are TRBV29-1 and TRBJ2-7; possible D gene TRBD1, 6 bases. The V end was cut by 0 bases, the J end by 4 bases, with 16 bases between. The length of the CDR3 is 15 residues. Germline lookup yields CDR1 SQVTM and CDR2 ANQGSEA.